The 28 T cell receptor beta chains presented below share a single source sample, sequenced in a study of T-cell memory formation after mild COVID-19. Via MiXCR, TCRdb re-called the 5' RACE reads, giving one row per CDR3 protein. The sample carries a few hundred thousand distinct CDR3 sequences, just under 20% recorded once. Source material: PBMCs or a T cell subset sorted from them (not recorded which). All receptors derive from a young man who had mild COVID-19 (a few samples of this study predate the infection). Cell type and time point are not known.

The chain joins TRBV12-3 or TRBV12-4 to TRBJ1-1; the match to TRBD1 covers 10 bases. J lost 4 bases, V lost 3 bases, and 8 bases had no gene match. The CDR3 covers 16 residues. The DNA for the CDR3 is TGTGCCAGCAGTTTGTTGTCGGGACAGGGGATCACTGAAGCTTTCTTT. Its protein product is CASSLLSGQGITEAFF.

The rearrangement joins TRBV20-1 to TRBJ1-6, with 9 bases that match TRBD1. The CDR3 contains 16 residues. The V and J ends lost 4 bases and 8 bases, in that order; junction bases with no gene match: 12. Per the germline V gene, CDR1 is DFQATT and CDR2 is SNEGSKA (reference sequence). The CDR3 is CSANNAGQGRDSPLHF. The CDR3 DNA sequence: TGCAGTGCTAACAACGCGGGACAGGGTAGAGATTCACCCCTCCACTTT.

The chain combines TRBV7-8 with TRBJ2-3, with a tentative D call TRBD2 (6 bases). The germline V gene encodes CDR1 SGHVS and CDR2 FQNEAQ. This CDR3 is 15 amino acids long. With 1 base removed from V and 4 bases from J, the gap between germline ends came to 12 bases. CDR3 DNA sequence: TGTGCCAGCAGCTTAGGGGGGAGGTTAGCAGATACGCAGTATTTT. Translated: CASSLGGRLADTQYF.

The chain uses TRBV3-1 and TRBJ1-1, with a tentative D call TRBD1 (6 bases). The length of the CDR3 is 14 residues. V shed 1 base and J shed 4 bases, with 10 bases lying between them. The germline V gene encodes CDR1 LGHDT and CDR2 YNNKEL (reference sequence). CDR3 nucleotides: TGTGCCAGCAGCCAAGTAAGGGGGGGCACTGAAGCTTTCTTT. It encodes CASSQVRGGTEAFF.

The CDR3 DNA reads TGTGCCAGCTCACCACGGGGAGTTGGGTTGAGGTCACCCCTCCACTTT. Protein product: CASSPRGVGLRSPLHF. This chain connects TRBV18 to TRBJ1-6; D unresolved. V dropped 1 base and J dropped 10 bases, with 17 bases sitting between them. The germline V gene encodes CDR1 KGHSH and CDR2 LQKENI. The CDR3 consists of 16 residues.

This chain joins TRBV7-3 and TRBJ2-3, with TRBD2 as a possible D gene (5 bases). The CDR3 extends over 12 amino acids. V was cut by 4 bases and J by 5 bases, with 7 bases left in between. From germline, CDR1 is SGHTA and CDR2 FQGTGA. CDR3 amino acids: CASSSAGDTQYF. The CDR3 nucleotides are TGTGCCAGCAGCTCTGCGGGAGATACGCAGTATTTT.

V gene TRBV5-1 combines with J gene TRBJ1-2; TRBD1 aligns across 7 bases. Losses at the gene ends were 4 bases for V and 5 bases for J; bases not matched to a gene: 5. Germline CDR1 and CDR2: SGHRS and YFSETQ. This CDR3 has 13 amino acids. The CDR3 region is CASSRDSPYGYTF. The CDR3 bases are TGCGCCAGCAGCCGGGACAGTCCGTATGGCTACACCTTC.

This clonotype has only a few counts. The chain links TRBV9 to TRBJ2-3; possibly TRBD1 for D (5 bases). Trimming stripped 2 bases from V and 4 bases from J, with 11 bases between. The CDR3 extends over 14 amino acids. Germline V gives CDR1 SGDLS, CDR2 YYNGEE. CDR3 in DNA: TGTGCCAGCAGCGTCAGGGAACTGCCAGATACGCAGTATTTT. It codes for CASSVRELPDTQYF.

The chain employs TRBV13 and TRBJ1-3; 9 bases align to TRBD1. Trimming at V came to 6 bases and at J to 4 bases, leaving 4 bases not matched to a gene. Germline V CDR1 and CDR2: PRHDT, FYEKMQ (reference sequence). The CDR3 sequence is 14 residues long. As DNA, the CDR3 is TGTGCCAGCAGTACCGGGACAGGGGGAAACACCATATATTTT. Its translation: CASSTGTGGNTIYF.

This clonotype has only a few counts. The chain carries TRBV5-1 and TRBJ1-1; weak D call: TRBD1 (5 bases). CDR1 SGHRS and CDR2 YFSETQ come from the germline V gene. V was shortened by 0 bases and J by 10 bases, with 16 bases between the two germline ends. CDR3 length equals 14 residues. For the CDR3, the DNA is TGCGCCAGCAGCTTGGATGGTGGGACCGAGGGAGCTTTCTTT. It is translated as CASSLDGGTEGAFF.

This chain joins TRBV6-5 and TRBJ2-3, with TRBD2 matching over 10 bases. After removal of 7 bases from V and 6 bases from J, the junction contained 7 bases not matched to a gene. Germline V gene lookup returns CDR1 MNHEY and CDR2 SVGAGI. The CDR3 runs 14 residues. CDR3 sequence (DNA): TGTGCCAGCAAGGCTAGCGGGGGTGCCGATACGCAGTATTTT. Protein: CASKASGGADTQYF.

This clonotype was observed a few times. This may be a read error: a much more frequent sequence differs by one nucleotide. The gene calls are TRBV6-6 and TRBJ2-1; D is unresolved. The CDR3 extends over 11 amino acids. V lost 0 bases and J 6 bases, leaving 0 bases between the germline ends. Looked up from germline, CDR1 is MNHNY and CDR2 is SVGAGI (reference sequence). The CDR3 nucleotides read TGTGCCAGCAGTTACTCCAATGAGCAGTTCTTC. Encoded protein: CASSYSNEQFF.

The chain employs TRBV20-1 and TRBJ2-3; 14 bases map to TRBD2. Germline CDR1 DFQATT, CDR2 SNEGSKA (reference sequence). The V segment lost 6 bases and the J segment 0 bases; nucleotides outside the gene matches: 8. The length of the CDR3 is 17 residues. CDR3 region: CSALRLAGGISTDTQYF. The CDR3, as DNA: TGCAGTGCCCTTAGACTAGCGGGGGGGATAAGCACAGATACGCAGTATTTT.

This clonotype has just a few counts. The chain couples TRBV29-1 to TRBJ2-7, with 8 bases lining up with TRBD1. The germline V gene has CDR1 SQVTM and CDR2 ANQGSEA. V trimming: 7 bases; J trimming: 2 bases; junction bases outside the gene matches: 4. This CDR3 comprises 12 residues. Here the CDR3 reads CSAWTGTYEQYF. In DNA, the CDR3 is TGCAGCGCGTGGACAGGGACCTACGAGCAGTACTTC.

In this sample, this clonotype turned up a few times. The rearrangement links TRBV20-1 to TRBJ2-5, with TRBD1 identical over 7 bases. The V gene end was trimmed by 6 bases and the J gene end by 4 bases; junction bases not matched to a gene: 5. Germline values: CDR1 DFQATT, CDR2 SNEGSKA (reference sequence). The length of the CDR3 is 12 residues. CDR3 nucleotide sequence: TGCAGTGCCAGGGACAGCCCAGAGACCCAGTACTTC. Translated, it gives CSARDSPETQYF.

The rearrangement joins TRBV3-1 to TRBJ1-2, with D tentatively TRBD1 (5 bases). The V end lost 8 bases, the J end lost 6 bases, and 10 bases lay between the germline ends. The CDR3 loop spans 11 amino acids. Germline V CDR1 and CDR2: LGHDT, YNNKEL (reference sequence). CDR3 bases: TGTGCCAGCTTCGGGGGGGATGGCTACACCTTC. This encodes CASFGGDGYTF.

This clonotype was detected only once. The rearrangement links TRBV6-5 to TRBJ2-7; weak D call: TRBD1 (6 bases). Germline CDR1 MNHEY, CDR2 SVGAGI. Trimming took off 6 bases at V and 4 bases at J, with 16 bases between the two ends. This CDR3 is built from 14 residues. The CDR3 DNA reads as TGTGCCAGCAGCCACGGTGGTACAGGGTACGAGCAGTACGTC. It translates to CASSHGGTGYEQYV.

The CDR3 bases are TGTGCCAGCAGGACGGACACCCTCTATGGCTACACCTTC. The encoded protein is CASRTDTLYGYTF. The chain combines TRBV6-5 with TRBJ1-2, with D maybe TRBD1 (5 bases). The V end was cut by 6 bases, the J end by 4 bases, with 12 bases between. CDR1 is MNHEY and CDR2 is SVGAGI in the germline V gene. CDR3 length: 13 amino acids.

This clonotype was observed a few times. This sequence joins TRBV7-2 and TRBJ2-1; D is perhaps TRBD1 or TRBD2 (7 bases each). This CDR3 has 14 residues. The V gene's germline CDR1 is SGHTA and CDR2 FQGNSA. Deletions cut 5 bases from V and 9 bases from J, with 17 bases between. The CDR3, as DNA: TGTGCCAGCAGCCAGGGGGGGGGGCTCCCTGAGCAGTTCTTC. It translates to CASSQGGGLPEQFF.

This chain links TRBV11-1 with TRBJ2-1; D gene uncertain. V was shortened by 3 bases and J by 3 bases, with 12 bases between the two germline ends. CDR3 length equals 15 residues. Germline V gene data show CDR1 as SGHAT and CDR2 as FQDESV (reference sequence). The CDR3 DNA follows: TGTGCCAGCAGCTTTAACGGAGACCTCTACAATGAGCAGTTCTTC. It translates to CASSFNGDLYNEQFF.

The chain joins TRBV4-2 to TRBJ2-2; 7 bases are shared with TRBD1. Unmatched junction bases numbered 5, after V lost 1 base and J lost 3 bases. The CDR3 loop spans 16 amino acids. Germline CDR1 LGHNA, CDR2 YNFKEQ. Here the CDR3 DNA reads TGTGCCAGCAGCCAAGGCAGGGGGTCCGACACCGGGGAGCTGTTTTTT. Translation: CASSQGRGSDTGELFF.

This clonotype was picked up a small number of times. This chain uses TRBV7-3 with TRBJ2-5; 9 bases fit TRBD2. Germline-derived CDR1 and CDR2 are SGHTA and FQGTGA. The CDR3 contains 15 residues. V gave up 5 bases and J gave up 2 bases; unmatched junction bases: 6. CDR3: CASSASGGTQETQYF. CDR3 DNA sequence: TGTGCCAGCAGCGCAAGCGGGGGGACTCAAGAGACCCAGTACTTC.

This clonotype was seen a few times. This sequence joins TRBV25-1 and TRBJ1-5, with D unclear. CDR3 size: 14 residues. V was clipped by 2 bases and J by 0 bases, with 5 bases between them. Germline values: CDR1 MGHDK, CDR2 SYGVNS. The CDR3 loop reads CASSEVGSNQPQHF. Here the CDR3 DNA reads TGTGCCAGCAGTGAAGTAGGTAGCAATCAGCCCCAGCATTTT.

V and J are TRBV20-1 and TRBJ2-3; 9 bases match TRBD2. Germline V CDR1 and CDR2: DFQATT, SNEGSKA (reference sequence). CDR3 size: 13 residues. The ends lost 5 bases at V and 6 bases at J; junction bases unmatched: 6. The CDR3 reads CSAAGGQFDTQYF. CDR3 nucleotide sequence: TGCAGTGCTGCGGGGGGGCAATTCGATACGCAGTATTTT.

There are many counts of this clonotype. The V and J genes are TRBV4-2 and TRBJ2-3; 9 bases align to TRBD2. V was pared by 1 base and J by 2 bases, with 4 bases of the junction left unmatched. The CDR3 totals 16 residues. Germline loops: CDR1 LGHNA, CDR2 YNFKEQ. CDR3 sequence reads: CASSQVSGGPTDTQYF. The CDR3, as DNA: TGTGCCAGCAGCCAAGTTAGCGGGGGACCCACAGATACGCAGTATTTT.

This clonotype has a handful of counts. The chain is built from TRBV7-2 and TRBJ2-7; D is undetermined. The germline gives CDR1 SGHTA, CDR2 FQGNSA. This CDR3 has 15 residues. V was cut by 6 bases and J by 2 bases, with 17 bases left in between. The CDR3 is CASSQGSTSTYEQYV. The CDR3 region has the DNA TGTGCCAGCAGTCAAGGATCAACCTCTACCTACGAGCAGTACGTC.

This chain connects TRBV30 to TRBJ2-7; no definite D call. Germline V gene lookup returns CDR1 GTSNPN and CDR2 SVGIG (reference sequence). V was shortened by 2 bases and J by 2 bases, with 4 bases between the two germline ends. This CDR3 comprises 11 residues. DNA for the CDR3: TGTGCCTGGAGTAGGGCCTACGAGCAGTACTTC. Its protein is CAWSRAYEQYF.

This clonotype has more than one count but fewer than ten. The rearrangement uses TRBV3-2 and TRBJ1-1. TRBV3-2 is shown as a pseudogene. This CDR3 contains 14 residues. The CDR3 nucleotides read TGTGCCAGCAGCCCCAAGCCCAGGAACACTGAAGCTTTCTTT. Protein sequence: CASSPKPRNTEAFF.